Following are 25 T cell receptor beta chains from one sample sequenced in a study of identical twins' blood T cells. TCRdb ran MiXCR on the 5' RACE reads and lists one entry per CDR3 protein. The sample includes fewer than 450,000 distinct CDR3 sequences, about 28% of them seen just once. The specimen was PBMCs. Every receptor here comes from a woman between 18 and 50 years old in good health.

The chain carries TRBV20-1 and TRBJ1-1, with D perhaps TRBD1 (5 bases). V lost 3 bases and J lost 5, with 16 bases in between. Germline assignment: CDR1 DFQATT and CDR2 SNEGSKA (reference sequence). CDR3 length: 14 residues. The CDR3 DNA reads TGCAGTGCTAGTAGCGTGTTGGGGGGTACTGAAGCTTTCTTT. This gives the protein CSASSVLGGTEAFF.

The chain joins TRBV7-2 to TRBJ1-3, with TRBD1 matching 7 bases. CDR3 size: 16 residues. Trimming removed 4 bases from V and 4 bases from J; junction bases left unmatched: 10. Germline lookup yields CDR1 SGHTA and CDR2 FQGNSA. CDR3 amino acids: CASSSKRGGVGNTIYF. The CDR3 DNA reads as TGTGCCAGCAGCTCGAAACGAGGGGGCGTCGGAAACACCATATATTTT.

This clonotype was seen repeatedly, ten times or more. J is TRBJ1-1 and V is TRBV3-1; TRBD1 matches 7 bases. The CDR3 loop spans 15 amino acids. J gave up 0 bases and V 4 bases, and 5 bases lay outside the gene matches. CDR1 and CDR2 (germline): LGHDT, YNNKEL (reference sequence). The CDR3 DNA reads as TGTGCCAGCAGCCCGAGGGACAGATTGAACACTGAAGCTTTCTTT. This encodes CASSPRDRLNTEAFF.

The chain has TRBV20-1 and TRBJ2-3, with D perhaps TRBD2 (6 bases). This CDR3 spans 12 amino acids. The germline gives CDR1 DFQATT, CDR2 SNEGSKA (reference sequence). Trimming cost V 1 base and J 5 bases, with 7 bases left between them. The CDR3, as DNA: TGCAGTGCTAGAGTCGGGAGAGATACGCAGTATTTT. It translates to CSARVGRDTQYF.

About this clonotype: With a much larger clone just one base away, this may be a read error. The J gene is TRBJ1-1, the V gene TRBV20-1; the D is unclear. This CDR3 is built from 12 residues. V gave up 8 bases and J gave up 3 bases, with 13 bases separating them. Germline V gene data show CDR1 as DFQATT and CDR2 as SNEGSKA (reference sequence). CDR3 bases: TGCAGTATCGACGGAGACTACACTGAAGCTTTCTTT. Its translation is CSIDGDYTEAFF.

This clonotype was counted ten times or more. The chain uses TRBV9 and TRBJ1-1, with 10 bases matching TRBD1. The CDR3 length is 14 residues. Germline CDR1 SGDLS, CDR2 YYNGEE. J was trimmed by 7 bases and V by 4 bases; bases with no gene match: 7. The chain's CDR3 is CASSKGTGEDEAFF. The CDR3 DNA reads TGTGCCAGCAGCAAGGGGACAGGGGAGGATGAAGCTTTCTTT.

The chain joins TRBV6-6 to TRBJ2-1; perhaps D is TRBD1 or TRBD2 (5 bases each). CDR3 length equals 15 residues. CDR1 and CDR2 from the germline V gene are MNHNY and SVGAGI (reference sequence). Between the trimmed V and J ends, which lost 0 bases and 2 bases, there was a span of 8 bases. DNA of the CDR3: TGTGCCAGCAGTTACTCTGGGACGCCCTACAATGAGCAGTTCTTC. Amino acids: CASSYSGTPYNEQFF.

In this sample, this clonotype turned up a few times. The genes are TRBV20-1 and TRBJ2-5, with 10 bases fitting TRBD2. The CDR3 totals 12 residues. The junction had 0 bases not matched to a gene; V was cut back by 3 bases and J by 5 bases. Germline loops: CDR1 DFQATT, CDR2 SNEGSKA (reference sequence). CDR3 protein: CSARGLAETQYF. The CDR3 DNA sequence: TGCAGTGCTAGGGGACTAGCGGAGACCCAGTACTTC.

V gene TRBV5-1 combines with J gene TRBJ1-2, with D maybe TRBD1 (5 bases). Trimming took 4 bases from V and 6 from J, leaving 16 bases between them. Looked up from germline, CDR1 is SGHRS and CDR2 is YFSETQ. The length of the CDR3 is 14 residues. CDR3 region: CASSTYGASDGYTF. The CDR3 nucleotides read TGCGCCAGCAGCACATACGGGGCCTCGGATGGCTACACCTTC.

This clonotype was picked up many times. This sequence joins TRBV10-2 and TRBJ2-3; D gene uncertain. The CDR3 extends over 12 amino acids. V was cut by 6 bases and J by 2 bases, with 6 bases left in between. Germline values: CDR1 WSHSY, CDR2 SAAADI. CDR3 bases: TGCGCCAGCAGGGACCTCACAGATACGCAGTATTTT. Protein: CASRDLTDTQYF.

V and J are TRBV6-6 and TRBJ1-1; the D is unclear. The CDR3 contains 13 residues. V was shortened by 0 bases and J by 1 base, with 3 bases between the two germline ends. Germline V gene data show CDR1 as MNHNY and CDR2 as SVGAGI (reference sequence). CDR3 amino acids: CASSYSWNTEAFF. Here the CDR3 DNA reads TGTGCCAGCAGTTACTCGTGGAACACTGAAGCTTTCTTT.

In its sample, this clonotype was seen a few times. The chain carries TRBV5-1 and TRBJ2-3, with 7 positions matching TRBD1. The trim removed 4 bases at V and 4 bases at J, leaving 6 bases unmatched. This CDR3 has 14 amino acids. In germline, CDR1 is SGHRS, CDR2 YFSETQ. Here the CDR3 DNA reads TGCGCCAGCAGCCCAAGGACAGGACCAGATACGCAGTATTTT. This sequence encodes CASSPRTGPDTQYF.

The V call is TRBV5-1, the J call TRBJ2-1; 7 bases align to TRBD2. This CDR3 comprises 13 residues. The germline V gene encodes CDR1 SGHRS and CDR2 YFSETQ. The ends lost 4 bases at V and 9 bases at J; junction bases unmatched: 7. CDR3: CASSAGLDPEQFF. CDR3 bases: TGCGCCAGCAGCGCCGGACTAGACCCTGAGCAGTTCTTC.

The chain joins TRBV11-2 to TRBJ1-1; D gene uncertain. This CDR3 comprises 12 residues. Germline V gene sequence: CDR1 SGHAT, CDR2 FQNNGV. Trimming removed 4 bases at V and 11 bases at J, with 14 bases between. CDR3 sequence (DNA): TGTGCCAGCAGCTCACACAAGATCGAGGCTTTCTTT. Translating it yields CASSSHKIEAFF.

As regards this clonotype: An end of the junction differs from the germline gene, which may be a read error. CDR3 loop: CASRRGSGGVLFF. For the CDR3, the DNA is TGTGCCAGCCGCAGGGGGTCAGGGGGGGTGCTGTTTTTT. V is TRBV28 and J is TRBJ2-2, with D possibly called TRBD1 or TRBD2 (7 bases each). In germline, CDR1 is MDHEN, CDR2 SYDVKM. The CDR3 sequence is 13 residues long.

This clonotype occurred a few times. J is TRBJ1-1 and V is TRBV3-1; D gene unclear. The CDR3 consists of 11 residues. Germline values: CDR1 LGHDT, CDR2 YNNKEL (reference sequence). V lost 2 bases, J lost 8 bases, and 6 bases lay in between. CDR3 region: CASSQSPEAFF. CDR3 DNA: TGTGCCAGCAGCCAATCTCCAGAAGCTTTCTTT.

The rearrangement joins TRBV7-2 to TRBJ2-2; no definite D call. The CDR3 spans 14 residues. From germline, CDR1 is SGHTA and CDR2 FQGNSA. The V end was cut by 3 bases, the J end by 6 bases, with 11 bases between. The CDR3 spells CASSFSALSGELFF. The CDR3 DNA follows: TGTGCCAGCAGCTTTTCAGCATTATCCGGGGAGCTGTTTTTT.

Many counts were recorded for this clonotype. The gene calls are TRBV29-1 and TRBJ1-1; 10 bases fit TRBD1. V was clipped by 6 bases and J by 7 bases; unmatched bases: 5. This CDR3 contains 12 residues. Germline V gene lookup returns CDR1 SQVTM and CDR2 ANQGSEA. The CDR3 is CSVFDRGLEAFF. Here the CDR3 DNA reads TGCAGCGTATTCGACAGGGGGCTTGAAGCTTTCTTT.

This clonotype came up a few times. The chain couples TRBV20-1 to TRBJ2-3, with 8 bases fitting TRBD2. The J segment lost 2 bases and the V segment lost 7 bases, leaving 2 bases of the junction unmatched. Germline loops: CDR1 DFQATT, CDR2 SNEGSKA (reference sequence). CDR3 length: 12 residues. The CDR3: CSVAGTTDTQYF. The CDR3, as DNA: TGCAGTGTAGCGGGAACCACAGATACGCAGTATTTT.

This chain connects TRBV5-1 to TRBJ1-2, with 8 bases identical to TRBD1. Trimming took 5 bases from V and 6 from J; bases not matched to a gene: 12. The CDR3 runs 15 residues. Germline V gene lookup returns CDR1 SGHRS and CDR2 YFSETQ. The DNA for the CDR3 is TGCGCCAGCAGACCGCGACAGGGGATTAAGGATGGCTACACCTTC. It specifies CASRPRQGIKDGYTF.

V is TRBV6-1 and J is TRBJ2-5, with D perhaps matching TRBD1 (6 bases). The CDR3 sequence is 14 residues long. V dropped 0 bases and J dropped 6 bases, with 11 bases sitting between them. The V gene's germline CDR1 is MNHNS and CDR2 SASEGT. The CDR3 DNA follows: TGTGCCAGCAGTGAAGCACAGGGTTCGAAGACCCAGTACTTC. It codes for CASSEAQGSKTQYF.

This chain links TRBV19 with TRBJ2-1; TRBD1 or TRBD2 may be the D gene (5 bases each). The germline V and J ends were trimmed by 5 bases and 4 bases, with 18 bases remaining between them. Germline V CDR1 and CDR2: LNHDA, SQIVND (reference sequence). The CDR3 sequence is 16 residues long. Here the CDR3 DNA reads TGTGCCAGTAGTTTCAATCGGGGCAGGGTTTACAATGAGCAGTTCTTC. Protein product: CASSFNRGRVYNEQFF. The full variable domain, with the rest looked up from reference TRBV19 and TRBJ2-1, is DGGITQSPKYLFRKEGQNVTLSCEQNLNHDAMYWYRQDPGQGLRLIYYSQIVNDFQKGDIAEGYSVSREKKESFPLTVTSAQKNPTAFYLCASSFNRGRVYNEQFFGPGTRLTVL.

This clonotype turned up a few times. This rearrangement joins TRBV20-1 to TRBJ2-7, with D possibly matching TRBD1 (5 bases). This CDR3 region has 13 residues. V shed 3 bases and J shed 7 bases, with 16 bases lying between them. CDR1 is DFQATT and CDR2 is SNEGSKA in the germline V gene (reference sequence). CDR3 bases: TGCAGTGCTAGTTACAGGAGAGGCGGTGAGCAGTACTTC. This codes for CSASYRRGGEQYF.

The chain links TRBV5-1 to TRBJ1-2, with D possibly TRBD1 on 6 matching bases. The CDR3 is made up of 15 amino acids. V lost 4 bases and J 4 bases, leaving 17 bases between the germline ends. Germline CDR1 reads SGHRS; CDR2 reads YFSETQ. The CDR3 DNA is TGCGCCAGCAGCCTCGACAGGAGTTCCCTCTATGGCTACACCTTC. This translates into CASSLDRSSLYGYTF.

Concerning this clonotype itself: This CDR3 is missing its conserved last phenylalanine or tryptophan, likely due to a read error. The CDR3 region is CASGIQATYGYTL. In DNA, the CDR3 is TGTGCCAGCGGGATACAGGCGACCTATGGCTACACCCTC. The rearrangement links TRBV28 to TRBJ1-2, with D possibly TRBD1 on 5 matching bases. Germline assignment: CDR1 MDHEN and CDR2 SYDVKM. The ends were cut back, 8 bases at V and 4 bases at J, with 14 bases in the middle. The CDR3 covers 13 residues.